These 23 T cell receptor beta chains share one sample of origin, sequenced in a study of blood T cell repertoires in COVID-19. Repertoires were generated with immunoSEQ multiplex PCR, while TCRdb's copy carries only in-frame clones and drops some. In the table there are approximately 120,000 clones, roughly 91% of which are singletons. The sample taken for sequencing was peripheral blood. These TCRs come from a human donor in a cohort sampled during active COVID-19.

The chain has TRBV6-5 and TRBJ2-5; possible D gene TRBD2, 6 bases. The assigned J gene may be wrong: the sequence end matches TRBJ2-7 better. The V gene's germline CDR1 is MNHEY and CDR2 SVGAGI. The CDR3 loop spans 16 amino acids. The CDR3 DNA reads TGTGCCAGCAGTTACTCGGTGGGGAGGAGCTCCTACGAGCAGTACTTC. Its protein is CASSYSVGRSSYEQYF.

The chain uses TRBV18 and TRBJ2-5; 8 positions agree with TRBD1. V dropped 2 bases and J dropped 5; count of bases not matched to a gene: 10. Per germline, CDR1 KGHSH and CDR2 LQKENI. CDR3 length: 16 residues. The CDR3 protein is CASSPGPGQGSETQYF. CDR3 nucleotides: TGTGCCAGCTCACCAGGGCCCGGACAGGGTTCGGAGACCCAGTACTTC.

The chain recombines TRBV7-9 with TRBJ1-6, with a weak D call TRBD1 (5 bases). CDR3 length: 15 amino acids. Per the germline V gene, CDR1 is SEHNR and CDR2 is FQNEAQ (reference sequence). V lost 5 bases and J lost 1, with 9 bases in between. This CDR3 is CASSPGESYNSPLHF. CDR3 nucleotide sequence: TGTGCCAGCAGCCCGGGGGAGTCCTATAATTCACCCCTCCACTTT.

The J gene is TRBJ2-3, the V gene TRBV11-2; D is perhaps TRBD2 (6 bases). CDR1 SGHAT and CDR2 FQNNGV come from the germline V gene. The CDR3 sequence is 15 residues long. The germline V and J ends were trimmed by 2 bases and 2 bases, with 11 bases remaining between them. Here the CDR3 reads CASSLRRTNTDTQYF. CDR3 DNA sequence: TGTGCCAGCAGCTTACGTAGGACTAACACAGATACGCAGTATTTT.

The genes are TRBV9 and TRBJ2-3; TRBD1 matches at 8 bases. CDR1 and CDR2 (germline): SGDLS, YYNGEE. The trim removed 1 base at V and 5 bases at J, leaving 15 bases unmatched. This CDR3 spans 18 amino acids. The CDR3, as DNA: TGTGCCAGCAGCGTATATCGGGGCGGACAGGGTCGCGGAGATACGCAGTATTTT. Its protein product is CASSVYRGGQGRGDTQYF.

The chain uses TRBV5-6 and TRBJ1-1; D perhaps matches TRBD1 (6 bases). V was pared by 4 bases and J by 0 bases, with 16 bases between. The length of the CDR3 is 16 residues. From germline, CDR1 is SGHDT and CDR2 YYEEEE. As DNA, the CDR3 is TGTGCCAGCAGCGGAACCGGGACATGGATGAACACTGAAGCTTTCTTT. Amino acid sequence: CASSGTGTWMNTEAFF.

This clone was counted many times. V is TRBV5-4 and J is TRBJ2-7; D is possibly TRBD2 (5 bases). The ends were cut back, 4 bases at V and 4 bases at J, with 9 bases in the middle. From germline, CDR1 is SGHNT and CDR2 YYREEE (reference sequence). The CDR3 length is 12 residues. The chain's CDR3 is CASSPSGYEQYF. CDR3 DNA sequence: TGTGCCAGCAGCCCCTCGGGGTACGAGCAGTACTTC.

The chain combines TRBV3-1 (or the pseudogene TRBV3-2) with TRBJ2-7; D not certain. This CDR3 is 12 amino acids long. The V and J ends lost 2 bases and 2 bases respectively, with 4 bases between them. Germline V gene lookup returns CDR1 LGHDT and CDR2 YNNKEL (reference sequence). The CDR3 is CASSQLAYEQYF. In nucleotides, the CDR3 is TGTGCCAGCAGCCAACTAGCCTACGAGCAGTACTTC.

The rearrangement links TRBV5-1 to TRBJ2-3, with TRBD2 identical over 7 bases. This CDR3 is built from 17 residues. Per the germline V gene, CDR1 is SGHRS and CDR2 is YFSETQ. The V gene end was trimmed by 0 bases and the J gene end by 2 bases; junction bases not matched to a gene: 9. CDR3 residues: CASSLGSSGAYTDTQYF. The CDR3 bases are TGCGCCAGCAGCTTGGGTAGCAGCGGGGCATACACAGATACGCAGTATTTT.

The gene calls are TRBV6-1 and TRBJ2-4, with a tentative D call TRBD1 (6 bases). The CDR3 runs to 15 residues. Trimming shortened V by 0 bases and J by 8 bases, and 14 bases separated the two germline ends. Germline V gene lookup returns CDR1 MNHNS and CDR2 SASEGT. The CDR3 reads CASSEARVAGDIQYF. CDR3 in DNA: TGTGCCAGCAGTGAAGCGCGGGTCGCAGGGGACATTCAGTACTTC.

The chain joins TRBV19 to TRBJ2-1, with D possibly TRBD2 on 6 matching bases. With 7 bases removed from V and 0 bases from J, the gap between germline ends came to 16 bases. Per germline, CDR1 LNHDA and CDR2 SQIVND (reference sequence). This CDR3 region has 16 residues. As DNA, the CDR3 is TGTGCCAGTACTCCTAACGGAGGGAACTCCTACAATGAGCAGTTCTTC. This gives the protein CASTPNGGNSYNEQFF.

The chain employs TRBV20-1 and TRBJ1-2, with 8 positions matching TRBD1. The CDR3 has 11 residues. V shed 5 bases and J 7 bases; nucleotides not matched to a gene: 3. Germline assignment: CDR1 DFQATT and CDR2 SNEGSKA (reference sequence). The CDR3 nucleotides read TGCAGTGCTTGGACAGGGTTTGGCTACACCTTC. Translation gives CSAWTGFGYTF.

V usage is TRBV3-1 (or the pseudogene TRBV3-2) and J usage is TRBJ2-7; D remains unclear. V was pared by 5 bases and J by 0 bases, with 17 bases between. From germline, CDR1 is LGHDT and CDR2 YNNKEL (reference sequence). The CDR3 is 16 amino acids. The CDR3 here is CASSSEVEGVSYEQYF. Here the CDR3 DNA reads TGTGCCAGCAGCTCAGAGGTAGAAGGTGTCTCCTACGAGCAGTACTTC.

V is TRBV6-5 and J is TRBJ2-7; a weak D match, TRBD1 (9 bases). V dropped 8 bases and J dropped 9 bases, with 23 bases sitting between them. Germline loops: CDR1 MNHEY, CDR2 SVGAGI. CDR3 length: 14 amino acids. DNA for the CDR3: TGTGCCAGCGCGGGGGGCGGGACAGGGCAACGGCAGTACTTC. This gives the protein CASAGGGTGQRQYF.

A remark on this clone: Additional DNA sequences in this sample encode the identical CDR3. J is TRBJ1-2 and V is TRBV6-6, with 8 bases fitting TRBD1. Germline lookup yields CDR1 MNHNY and CDR2 SVGAGI (reference sequence). V dropped 6 bases and J dropped 3; count of bases not matched to a gene: 3. The CDR3 extends over 13 amino acids. The CDR3: CASRLGQDYGYTF. CDR3 DNA: TGTGCCAGCAGATTGGGACAGGACTATGGCTACACCTTC.

The chain combines TRBV6-6 with TRBJ2-7; 7 bases align to TRBD2. Per germline, CDR1 MNHNY and CDR2 SVGAGI (reference sequence). The CDR3 length is 16 residues. V shed 6 bases, J shed 3 bases, and the junction held 14 bases outside the gene matches. The CDR3 nucleotides are TGTGCCAGCAGGCACGCGGGAGAGCGGGGCAACTACGAGCAGTACTTC. Protein: CASRHAGERGNYEQYF.

The rearrangement joins TRBV18 to TRBJ2-1, with 8 bases that match TRBD2. Germline V CDR1 and CDR2: KGHSH, LQKENI. The ends lost 0 bases at V and 3 bases at J; junction bases unmatched: 1. This CDR3 has 15 residues. Written as DNA, the CDR3 is TGTGCCAGCTCACCACCGACTAGCGACTACAATGAGCAGTTCTTC. Its protein product is CASSPPTSDYNEQFF. The entire variable domain, with the rest obtained from reference TRBV18 and TRBJ2-1, is as follows: NAGVMQNPRHLVRRRGQEARLRCSPMKGHSHVYWYRQLPEEGLKFMVYLQKENIIDESGMPKERFSAEFPKEGPSILRIQQVVRGDSAAYFCASSPPTSDYNEQFFGPGTRLTVL.

The rearrangement joins TRBV6-5 to TRBJ1-5; TRBD1 matches at 7 bases. The CDR3 runs 13 residues. Per the germline V gene, CDR1 is MNHEY and CDR2 is SVGAGI. Germline trimming cut 6 bases from V and 11 bases from J; bases unmatched to any gene: 10. The CDR3 sequence: CASRGDSPLAQHF. CDR3 nucleotide sequence: TGTGCCAGCAGGGGGGACAGTCCGCTGGCCCAGCATTTT.

The chain employs TRBV28 and TRBJ2-1; 8 bases are a match to TRBD2. The germline V gene encodes CDR1 MDHEN and CDR2 SYDVKM. V lost 3 bases and J lost 8; bases outside the gene matches: 9. The CDR3 covers 15 residues. CDR3 residues: CASSFLAGKGYEQFF. As DNA, the CDR3 is TGTGCCAGCAGTTTTTTAGCGGGAAAAGGCTATGAGCAGTTCTTC.

This clone has just one count. The chain recombines TRBV2 with TRBJ2-2; TRBD1 matches at 8 bases. The junction had 11 bases not matched to a gene; V was cut back by 3 bases and J by 2 bases. The CDR3 covers 18 residues. Germline CDR1 SNHLY, CDR2 FYNNEI. The CDR3 DNA is TGTGCCAGCAGTGATAATCCCCTCGGGACAGGAAACACCGGGGAGCTGTTTTTT. It encodes CASSDNPLGTGNTGELFF.

The CDR3 coding sequence is TGTGCCAGCTCACATGACAGCTCCTACGAGCAGTACTTC. This codes for CASSHDSSYEQYF. The chain couples TRBV18 to TRBJ2-7; weak D call: TRBD1 (5 bases). V gave up 4 bases and J gave up 0 bases, with 7 bases separating them. Germline CDR1 KGHSH, CDR2 LQKENI. The length of the CDR3 is 13 residues.

This clone was seen a few times. The chain joins TRBV11-2 to TRBJ2-7; D gene unclear. Deletions cut 3 bases from V and 0 bases from J, with 9 bases between. The CDR3 is made up of 14 amino acids. The germline V gene has CDR1 SGHAT and CDR2 FQNNGV. CDR3: CASSFLGFSYEQYF. The CDR3 region has the DNA TGTGCCAGCAGCTTTCTCGGTTTCTCCTACGAGCAGTACTTC.

J is TRBJ1-2 and V is TRBV29-1; no reliable D call. CDR1 SQVTM and CDR2 ANQGSEA come from the germline V gene. CDR3 length: 13 residues. The V end lost 1 base, the J end lost 8 bases, and 14 bases lay between the germline ends. CDR3 DNA sequence: TGCAGCGTTGAAGGTGGGGAGAGAGGCGGCTACACCTTC. This encodes CSVEGGERGGYTF.